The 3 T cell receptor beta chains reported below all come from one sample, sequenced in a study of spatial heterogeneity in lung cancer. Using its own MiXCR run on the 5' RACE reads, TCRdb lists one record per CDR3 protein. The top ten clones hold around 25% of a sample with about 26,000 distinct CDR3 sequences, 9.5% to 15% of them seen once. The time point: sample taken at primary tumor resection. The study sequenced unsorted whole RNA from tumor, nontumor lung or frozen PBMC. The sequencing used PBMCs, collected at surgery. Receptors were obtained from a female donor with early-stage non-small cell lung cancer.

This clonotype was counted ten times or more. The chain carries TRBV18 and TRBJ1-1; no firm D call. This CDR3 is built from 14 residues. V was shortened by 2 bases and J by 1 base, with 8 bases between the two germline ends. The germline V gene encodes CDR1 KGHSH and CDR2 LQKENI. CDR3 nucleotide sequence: TGTGCCAGCTCACCATTGCCCAGGAACACTGAAGCTTTCTTT. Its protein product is CASSPLPRNTEAFF.

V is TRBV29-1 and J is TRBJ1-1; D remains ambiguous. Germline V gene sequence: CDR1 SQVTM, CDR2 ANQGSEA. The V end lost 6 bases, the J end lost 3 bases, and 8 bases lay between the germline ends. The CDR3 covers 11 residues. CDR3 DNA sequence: TGCAGCGTACAGACCTACACTGAAGCTTTCTTT. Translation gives CSVQTYTEAFF.

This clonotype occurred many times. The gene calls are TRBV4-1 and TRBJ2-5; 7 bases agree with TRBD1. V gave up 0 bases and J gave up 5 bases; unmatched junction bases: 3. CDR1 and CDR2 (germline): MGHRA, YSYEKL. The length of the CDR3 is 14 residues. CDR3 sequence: CASSQERGRETQYF. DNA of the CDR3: TGCGCCAGCAGCCAAGAGAGGGGGCGTGAGACCCAGTACTTC.